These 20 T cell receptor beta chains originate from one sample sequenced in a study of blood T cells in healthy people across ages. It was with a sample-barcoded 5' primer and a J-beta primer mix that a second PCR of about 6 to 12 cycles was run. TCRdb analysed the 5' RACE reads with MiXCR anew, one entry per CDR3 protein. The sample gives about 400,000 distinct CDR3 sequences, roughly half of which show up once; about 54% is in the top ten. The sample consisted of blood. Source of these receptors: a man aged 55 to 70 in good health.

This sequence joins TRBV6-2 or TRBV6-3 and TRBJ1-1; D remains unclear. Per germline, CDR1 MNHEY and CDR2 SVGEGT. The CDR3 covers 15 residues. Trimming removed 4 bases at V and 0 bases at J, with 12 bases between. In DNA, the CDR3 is TGTGCCAGCAGTTGGGTCAGATCCATGAACACTGAAGCTTTCTTT. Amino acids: CASSWVRSMNTEAFF.

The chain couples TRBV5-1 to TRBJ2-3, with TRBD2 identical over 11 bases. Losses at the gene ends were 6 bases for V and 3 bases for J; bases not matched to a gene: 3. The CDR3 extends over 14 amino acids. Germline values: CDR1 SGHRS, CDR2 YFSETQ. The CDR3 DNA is TGCGCCAGCAATAGCGGGGGGGCTACAGATACGCAGTATTTT. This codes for CASNSGGATDTQYF. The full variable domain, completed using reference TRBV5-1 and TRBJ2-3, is KAGVTQTPRYLIKTRGQQVTLSCSPISGHRSVSWYQQTPGQGLQFLFEYFSETQRNKGNFPGRFSGRQFSNSRSEMNVSTLELGDSALYLCASNSGGATDTQYFGPGTRLTVL.

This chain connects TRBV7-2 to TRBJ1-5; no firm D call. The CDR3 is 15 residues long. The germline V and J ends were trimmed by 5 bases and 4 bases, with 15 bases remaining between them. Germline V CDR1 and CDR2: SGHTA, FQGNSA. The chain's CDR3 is CASSPTPNPNQPQHF. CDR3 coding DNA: TGTGCCAGCAGCCCCACCCCGAACCCGAATCAGCCCCAGCATTTT. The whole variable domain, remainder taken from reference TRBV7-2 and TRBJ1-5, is GAGVSQSPSNKVTEKGKDVELRCDPISGHTALYWYRQSLGQGLEFLIYFQGNSAPDKSGLPSDRFSAERTGGSVSTLTIQRTQQEDSAVYLCASSPTPNPNQPQHFGDGTRLSIL.

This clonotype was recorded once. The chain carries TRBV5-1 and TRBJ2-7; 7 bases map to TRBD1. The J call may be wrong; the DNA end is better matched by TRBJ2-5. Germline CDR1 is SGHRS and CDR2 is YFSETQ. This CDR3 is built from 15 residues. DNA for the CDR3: TGCGCCAGCAGCTCCGGGATGAGGGGGCGTGAGACCCAGTACTTC. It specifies CASSSGMRGRETQYF.

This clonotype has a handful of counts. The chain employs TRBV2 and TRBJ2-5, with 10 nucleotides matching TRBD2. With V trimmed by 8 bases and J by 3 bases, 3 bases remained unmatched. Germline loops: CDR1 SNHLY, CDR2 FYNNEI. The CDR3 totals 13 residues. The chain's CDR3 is CASSGTSEETQYF. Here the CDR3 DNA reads TGTGCCAGCTCCGGGACTAGCGAAGAGACCCAGTACTTC.

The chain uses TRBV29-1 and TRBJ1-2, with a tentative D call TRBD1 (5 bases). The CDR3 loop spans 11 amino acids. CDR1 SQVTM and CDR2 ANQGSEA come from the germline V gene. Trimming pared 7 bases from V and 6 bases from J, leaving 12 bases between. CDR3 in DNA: TGCAGCGGCGGCCAGGGAGATGGCTACACCTTC. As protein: CSGGQGDGYTF.

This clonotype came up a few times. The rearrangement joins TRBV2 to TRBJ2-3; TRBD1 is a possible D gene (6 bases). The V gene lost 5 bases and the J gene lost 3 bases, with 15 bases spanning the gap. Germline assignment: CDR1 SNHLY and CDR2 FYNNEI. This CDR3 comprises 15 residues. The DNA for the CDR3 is TGTGCCAGCAGTAAACAGGGAATCGGGACAGATACGCAGTATTTT. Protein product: CASSKQGIGTDTQYF.

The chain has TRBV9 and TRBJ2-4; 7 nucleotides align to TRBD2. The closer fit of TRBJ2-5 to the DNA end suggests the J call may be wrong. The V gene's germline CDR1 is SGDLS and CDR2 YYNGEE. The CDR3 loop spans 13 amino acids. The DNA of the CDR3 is TGTGCCAGCAGCGTTCAGGGAGGGGAGACCCAGTACTTC. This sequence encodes CASSVQGGETQYF.

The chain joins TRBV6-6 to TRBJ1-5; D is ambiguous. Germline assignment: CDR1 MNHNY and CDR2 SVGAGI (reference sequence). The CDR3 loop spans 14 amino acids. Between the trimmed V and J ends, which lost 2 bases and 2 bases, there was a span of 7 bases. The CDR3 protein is CASSYSSRNQPQHF. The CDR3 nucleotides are TGTGCCAGCAGTTACAGCAGTCGCAATCAGCCCCAGCATTTT.

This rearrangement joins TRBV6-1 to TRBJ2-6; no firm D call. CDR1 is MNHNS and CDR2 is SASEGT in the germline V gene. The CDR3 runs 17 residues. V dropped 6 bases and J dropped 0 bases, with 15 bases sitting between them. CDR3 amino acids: CASSMGRTNSGANVLTF. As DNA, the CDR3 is TGTGCCAGCAGCATGGGCAGAACGAACTCTGGGGCCAACGTCCTGACTTTC.

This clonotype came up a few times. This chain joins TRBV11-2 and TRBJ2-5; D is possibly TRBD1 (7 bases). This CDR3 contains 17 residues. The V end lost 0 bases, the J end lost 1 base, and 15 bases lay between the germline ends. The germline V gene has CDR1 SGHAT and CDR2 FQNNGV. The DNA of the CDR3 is TGTGCCAGCAGCTTAGATCCCCCAGGGGGGACCCAAGAGACCCAGTACTTC. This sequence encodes CASSLDPPGGTQETQYF. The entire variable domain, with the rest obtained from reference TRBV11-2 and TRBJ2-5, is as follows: EAGVAQSPRYKIIEKRQSVAFWCNPISGHATLYWYQQILGQGPKLLIQFQNNGVVDDSQLPKDRFSAERLKGVDSTLKIQPAKLEDSAVYLCASSLDPPGGTQETQYFGPGTRLLVL.

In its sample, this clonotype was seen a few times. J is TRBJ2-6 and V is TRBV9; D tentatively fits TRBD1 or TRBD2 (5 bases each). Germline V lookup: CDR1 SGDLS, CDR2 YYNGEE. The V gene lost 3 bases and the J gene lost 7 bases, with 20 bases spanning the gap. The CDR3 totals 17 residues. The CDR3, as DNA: TGTGCCAGCAGCGAAGTAGGTGGGACCCGTGGAGCCAACGTCCTGACTTTC. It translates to CASSEVGGTRGANVLTF.

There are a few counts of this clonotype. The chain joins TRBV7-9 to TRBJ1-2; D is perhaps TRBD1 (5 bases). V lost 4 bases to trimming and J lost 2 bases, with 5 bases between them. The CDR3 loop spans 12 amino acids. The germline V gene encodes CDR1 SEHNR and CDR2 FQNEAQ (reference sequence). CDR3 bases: TGTGCCAGCAGCTGGGGGAACTATGGCTACACCTTC. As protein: CASSWGNYGYTF.

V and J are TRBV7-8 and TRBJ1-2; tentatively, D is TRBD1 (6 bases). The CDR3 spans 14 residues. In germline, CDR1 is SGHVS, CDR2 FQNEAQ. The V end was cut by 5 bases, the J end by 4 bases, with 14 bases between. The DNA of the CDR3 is TGTGCCAGCAGCCCGGTGGGACACCTCTATGGCTACACCTTC. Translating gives CASSPVGHLYGYTF.

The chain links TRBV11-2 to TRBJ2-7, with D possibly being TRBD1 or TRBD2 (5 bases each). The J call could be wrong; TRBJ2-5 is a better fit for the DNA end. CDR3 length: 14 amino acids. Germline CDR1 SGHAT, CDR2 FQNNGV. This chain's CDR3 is CASSLGVGVETQYF. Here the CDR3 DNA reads TGTGCCAGCAGCTTAGGAGTGGGGGTAGAGACCCAGTACTTC.

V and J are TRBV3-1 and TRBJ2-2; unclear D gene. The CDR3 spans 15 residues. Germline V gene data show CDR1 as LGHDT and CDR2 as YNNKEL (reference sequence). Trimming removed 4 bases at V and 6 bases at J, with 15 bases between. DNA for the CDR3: TGTGCCAGCAGCCCTAGTACTTGGGGATCCGGGGAGCTGTTTTTT. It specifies CASSPSTWGSGELFF.

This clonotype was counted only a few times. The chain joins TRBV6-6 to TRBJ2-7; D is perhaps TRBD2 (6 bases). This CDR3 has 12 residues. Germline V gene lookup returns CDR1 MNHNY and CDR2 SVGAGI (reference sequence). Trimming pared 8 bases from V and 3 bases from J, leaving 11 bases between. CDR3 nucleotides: TGTGCCAGCGCGGGGCCGAACTACGAGCAGTACTTC. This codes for CASAGPNYEQYF.

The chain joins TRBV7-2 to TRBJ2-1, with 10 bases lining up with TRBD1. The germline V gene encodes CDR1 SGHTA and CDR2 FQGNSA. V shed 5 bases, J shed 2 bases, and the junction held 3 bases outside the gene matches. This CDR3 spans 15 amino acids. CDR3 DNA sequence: TGTGCCAGCAGCGTGGGACAGGGGACCTACAATGAGCAGTTCTTC. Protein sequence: CASSVGQGTYNEQFF.

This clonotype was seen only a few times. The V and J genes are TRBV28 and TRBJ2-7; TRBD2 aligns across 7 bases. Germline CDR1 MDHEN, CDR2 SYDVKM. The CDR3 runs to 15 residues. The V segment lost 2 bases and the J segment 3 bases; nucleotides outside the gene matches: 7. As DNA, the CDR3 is TGTGCCAGCAGTTTACCTGGTACTAGCGTCTACGAGCAGTACTTC. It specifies CASSLPGTSVYEQYF.

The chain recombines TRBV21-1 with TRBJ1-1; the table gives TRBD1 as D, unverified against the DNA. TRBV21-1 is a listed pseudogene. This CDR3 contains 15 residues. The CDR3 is CASSIRDSSLSEAFF. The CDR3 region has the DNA TGTGCCAGCAGCATCCGGGACAGCAGTTTGTCGGAAGCTTTCTTT.